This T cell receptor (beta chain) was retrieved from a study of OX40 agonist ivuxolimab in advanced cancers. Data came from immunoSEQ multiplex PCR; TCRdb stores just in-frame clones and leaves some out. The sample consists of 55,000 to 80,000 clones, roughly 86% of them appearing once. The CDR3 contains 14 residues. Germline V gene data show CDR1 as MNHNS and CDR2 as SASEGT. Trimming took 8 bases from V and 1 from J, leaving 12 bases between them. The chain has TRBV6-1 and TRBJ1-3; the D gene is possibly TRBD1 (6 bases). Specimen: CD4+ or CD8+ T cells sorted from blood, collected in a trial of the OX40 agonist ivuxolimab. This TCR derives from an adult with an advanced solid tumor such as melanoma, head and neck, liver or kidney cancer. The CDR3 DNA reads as TGTGCCAGCGGGGGCAGGGGATCTGGAAACACCATATATTTT. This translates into CASGGRGSGNTIYF.